This TCR beta chain came from a study of T cells in Graves' hyperthyroidism and ophthalmopathy. Germline V gene sequence: CDR1 LGHNA, CDR2 YNFKEQ. V trimming: 3 bases; J trimming: 5 bases; junction bases outside the gene matches: 5. CDR3 length: 15 residues. RNA transcripts yielded amplified TCR beta CDR3 regions. HTBI primers were the set used in a first-round RT-PCR of the TCR CDR3. MiXCR, run by TCRdb on the multiplex PCR reads, gives a single entry per CDR3 protein. The sample has under 400,000 distinct CDR3 sequences; approximately 15% are singletons. A remark on this clonotype: Its target is not known.

Study-level points and caveats: Separation of ophthalmopathy from stable hyperthyroidism was achieved by a 13 V-J model.

Input material: blood. This rearrangement joins TRBV4-2 to TRBJ2-1, with TRBD1 identical over 9 bases. The sequence derives from a young woman with Graves' hyperthyroidism that later progressed to Graves' ophthalmopathy. CDR3: CASSHPRDRDNEQFF. In nucleotides, the CDR3 is TGTGCCAGCAGCCATCCCCGGGACAGGGACAATGAGCAGTTCTTC.